The rows below give T cell receptor beta chains drawn from one sample of a study of T cells in Graves' hyperthyroidism and ophthalmopathy. TCRdb passed the multiplex PCR reads through MiXCR, listing each CDR3 protein once. The sample yields fewer than 600,000 distinct CDR3 sequences, 12% to 15% seen once. The sequenced material came from blood. These receptors were collected from a woman aged 40 to 55 with Graves' hyperthyroidism. Both conserved end residues are part of each CDR3. Each record gives: V gene, D gene, J gene, clone size, CDR3 DNA, CDR3 protein. A D gene is named only where the DNA matches it firmly. Size is stated for part of the rows, as once, few or many counts, or as a class when the clone is expanded.

>TRBV28|TRBD1|TRBJ2-4|many
TGTGCCAGCAGCTCGACAGGGGGCACAAAAAACATTCAGTACTTC
CASSSTGGTKNIQYF
>TRBV2|TRBD2|TRBJ2-2|many
TGTGCCAGAGGACTAGCGGGCACCGGGGAGCTGTTTTTT
CARGLAGTGELFF
>TRBV7-2|-|TRBJ2-2|many
TGTGCCAGCAGCTTAAGCCGGGGCAACACCGGGGAGCTGTTTTTT
CASSLSRGNTGELFF
>TRBV20-1|TRBD1|TRBJ2-2|few
TGCAGTGCTATACAGGGGGCGAACACCGGGGAGCTGTTTTTT
CSAIQGANTGELFF
>TRBV27|-|TRBJ1-5|few
TGTGCCAGCAGTTGGGGGCCCAAATACGGCAATCAGCCCCAGCATTTT
CASSWGPKYGNQPQHF
>TRBV28|-|TRBJ1-1|many
TGTGCCACCGTCCTGGGGGCTGAAGCTTTCTTT
CATVLGAEAFF
>TRBV28|TRBD1|TRBJ2-1|few
TGTGCCAGCAGTCCCCGGACAGGGGGCGGCTATGAGCAGTTCTTC
CASSPRTGGGYEQFF
>TRBV7-9|-|TRBJ1-1|-
TGTGCCAGCAGCTTTCCGGGACTCGAACTGAACACTGAAGCTTTCTTT
CASSFPGLELNTEAFF
>TRBV5-1|-|TRBJ1-1|many
TGCGCCAGCAGCTTCAGGGGAGGGGACACTGAAGCTTTCTTT
CASSFRGGDTEAFF
>TRBV3-1|TRBD1|TRBJ2-1|many
TGTGCCAGCAGCTCCACCAGGGGCCCGGGACAGCGAGTCTACAATGAGCAGTTCTTC
CASSSTRGPGQRVYNEQFF
>TRBV20-1|TRBD1|TRBJ2-7|-
TGCAGTGCTAGAGATATGGGACAGGGTTTCCACGAGCAGTACTTC
CSARDMGQGFHEQYF
>TRBV2|-|TRBJ1-1|many
TGTGCCAGGTCCTCGCGGGGAACTGAAGCTTTCTTT
CARSSRGTEAFF
>TRBV27|-|TRBJ1-1|many
TGTGCCAGCAGCGTGGCAGCCAACACTGAAGCTTTCTTT
CASSVAANTEAFF
>TRBV30|-|TRBJ2-7|many
TGTGCCTGGAGTACCGGGACTTCAAACTCCGCGCGGGAGCAGTACTTC
CAWSTGTSNSAREQYF
>TRBV6-1|-|TRBJ2-3|-
TGTGCCAGCAGTGGAAAGGCGCAGGGTGGGACAGATACGCAGTATTTT
CASSGKAQGGTDTQYF